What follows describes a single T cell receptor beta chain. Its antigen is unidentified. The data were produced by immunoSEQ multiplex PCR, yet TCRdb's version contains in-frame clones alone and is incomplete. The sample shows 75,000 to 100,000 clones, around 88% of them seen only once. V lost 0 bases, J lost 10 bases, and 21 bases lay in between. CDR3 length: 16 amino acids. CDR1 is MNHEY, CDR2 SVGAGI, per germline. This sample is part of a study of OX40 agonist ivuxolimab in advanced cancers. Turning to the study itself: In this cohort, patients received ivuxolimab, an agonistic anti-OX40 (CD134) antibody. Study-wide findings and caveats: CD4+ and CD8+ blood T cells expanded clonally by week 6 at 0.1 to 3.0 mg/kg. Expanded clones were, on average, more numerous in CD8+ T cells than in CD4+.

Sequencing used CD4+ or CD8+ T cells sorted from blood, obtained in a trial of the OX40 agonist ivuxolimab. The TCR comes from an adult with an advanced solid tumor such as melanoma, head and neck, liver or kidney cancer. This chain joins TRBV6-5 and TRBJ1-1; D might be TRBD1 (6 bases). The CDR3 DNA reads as TGTGCCAGCAGTTACTCAGGGGTCGGCGGGGGCATTGGAGCTTTCTTT. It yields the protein CASSYSGVGGGIGAFF.